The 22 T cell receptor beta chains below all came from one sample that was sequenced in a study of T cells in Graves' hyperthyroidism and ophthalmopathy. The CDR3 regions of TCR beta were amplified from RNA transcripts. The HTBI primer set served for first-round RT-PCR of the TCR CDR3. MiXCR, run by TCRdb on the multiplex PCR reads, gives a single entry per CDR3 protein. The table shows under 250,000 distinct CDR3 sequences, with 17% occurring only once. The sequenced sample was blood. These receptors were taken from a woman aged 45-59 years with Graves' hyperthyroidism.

This CDR3 reads CAISDPGLAGDNEQFF. CDR3 bases: TGTGCCATCAGTGATCCGGGGCTAGCGGGGGACAATGAGCAGTTCTTC. The chain uses TRBV10-3 and TRBJ2-1, with 10 bases that match TRBD2. With V trimmed by 3 bases and J by 5 bases, 7 bases remained unmatched. The CDR3 is 16 residues long. The V gene's germline CDR1 is ENHRY and CDR2 SYGVKD.

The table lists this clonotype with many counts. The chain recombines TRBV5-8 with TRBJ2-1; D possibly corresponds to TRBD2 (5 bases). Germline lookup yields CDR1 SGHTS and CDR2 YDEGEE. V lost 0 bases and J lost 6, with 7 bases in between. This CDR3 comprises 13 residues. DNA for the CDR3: TGTGCCAGCAGCTTGGATACTAGCAATGAGCAGTTCTTC. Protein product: CASSLDTSNEQFF. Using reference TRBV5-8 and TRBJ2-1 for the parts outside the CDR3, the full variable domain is EAGVTQSPTHLIKTRGQQATLRCSPISGHTSVYWYQQALGLGLQFLLWYDEGEERNRGNFPPRFSGRQFPNYSSELNVNALELEDSALYLCASSLDTSNEQFFGPGTRLTVL.

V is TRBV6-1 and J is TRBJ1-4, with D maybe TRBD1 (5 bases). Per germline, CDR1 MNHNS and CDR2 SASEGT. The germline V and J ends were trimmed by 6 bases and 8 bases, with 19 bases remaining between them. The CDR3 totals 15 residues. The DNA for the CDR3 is TGTGCCAGCAGCCGATCTCGGGGCTCTAGGGAAAAACTGTTTTTT. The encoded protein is CASSRSRGSREKLFF.

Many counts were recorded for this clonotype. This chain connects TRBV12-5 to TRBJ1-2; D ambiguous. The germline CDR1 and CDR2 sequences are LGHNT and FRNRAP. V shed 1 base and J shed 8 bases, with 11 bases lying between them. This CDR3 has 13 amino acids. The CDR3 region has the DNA TGTGCTAGTGGTTTGGAGGTCCTTCGGGGCTACACCTTC. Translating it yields CASGLEVLRGYTF.

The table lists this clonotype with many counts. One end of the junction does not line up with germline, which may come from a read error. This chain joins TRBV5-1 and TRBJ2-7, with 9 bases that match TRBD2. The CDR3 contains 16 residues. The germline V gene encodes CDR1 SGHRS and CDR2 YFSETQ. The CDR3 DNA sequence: TGCGCCAGCACCTTGGACCCAGCGGGAGGTCTGAGCGAGCAGTACTTC. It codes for CASTLDPAGGLSEQYF. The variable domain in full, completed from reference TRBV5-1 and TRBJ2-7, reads KAGVTQTPRYLIKTRGQQVTLSCSPISGHRSVSWYQQTPGQGLQFLFEYFSETQRNKGNFPGRFSGRQFSNSRSEMNVSTLELGDSALYLCASTLDPAGGLSEQYFGPGTRLTVT.

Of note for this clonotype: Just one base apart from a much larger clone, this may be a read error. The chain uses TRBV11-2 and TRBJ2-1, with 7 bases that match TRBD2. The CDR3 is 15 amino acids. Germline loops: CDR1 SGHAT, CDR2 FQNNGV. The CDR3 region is CASSPIAGSYNEKFF. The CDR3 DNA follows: TGTGCCAGCAGCCCAATAGCGGGCTCCTACAATGAGAAGTTCTTC.

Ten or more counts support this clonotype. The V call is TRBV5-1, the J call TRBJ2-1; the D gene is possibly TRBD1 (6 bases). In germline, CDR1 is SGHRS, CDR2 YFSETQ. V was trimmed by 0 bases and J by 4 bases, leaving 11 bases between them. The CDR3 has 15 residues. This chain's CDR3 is CASSLDTGYYNEQFF. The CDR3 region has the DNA TGCGCCAGCAGCTTGGATACAGGGTATTACAATGAGCAGTTCTTC.

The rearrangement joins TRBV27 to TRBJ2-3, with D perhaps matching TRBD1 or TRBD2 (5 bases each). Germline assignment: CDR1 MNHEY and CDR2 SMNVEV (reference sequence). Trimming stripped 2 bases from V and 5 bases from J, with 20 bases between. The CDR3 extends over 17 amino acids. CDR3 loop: CASSLGGLGSARDTQYF. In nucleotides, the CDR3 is TGTGCCAGCAGTTTAGGGGGTTTAGGATCCGCTCGAGATACGCAGTATTTT.

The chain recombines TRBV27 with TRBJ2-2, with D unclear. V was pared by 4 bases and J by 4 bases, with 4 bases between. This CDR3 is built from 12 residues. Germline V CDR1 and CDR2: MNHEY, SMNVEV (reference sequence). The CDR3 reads CASSSPTGELFF. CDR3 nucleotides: TGTGCCAGCAGTTCCCCCACCGGGGAGCTGTTTTTT.

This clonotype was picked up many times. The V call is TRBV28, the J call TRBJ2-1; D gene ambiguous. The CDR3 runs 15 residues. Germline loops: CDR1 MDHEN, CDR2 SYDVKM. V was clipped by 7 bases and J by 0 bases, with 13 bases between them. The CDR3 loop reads CASTKGVFSYNEQFF. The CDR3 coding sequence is TGTGCCAGCACCAAGGGTGTCTTCTCCTACAATGAGCAGTTCTTC.

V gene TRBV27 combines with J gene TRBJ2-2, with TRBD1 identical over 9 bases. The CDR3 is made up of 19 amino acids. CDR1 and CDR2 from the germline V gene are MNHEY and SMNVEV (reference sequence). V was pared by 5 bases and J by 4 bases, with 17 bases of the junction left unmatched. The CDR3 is CASSRKTPGQGFGTGELFF. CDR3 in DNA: TGTGCCAGCAGTAGAAAGACCCCGGGACAGGGTTTCGGCACCGGGGAGCTGTTTTTT.

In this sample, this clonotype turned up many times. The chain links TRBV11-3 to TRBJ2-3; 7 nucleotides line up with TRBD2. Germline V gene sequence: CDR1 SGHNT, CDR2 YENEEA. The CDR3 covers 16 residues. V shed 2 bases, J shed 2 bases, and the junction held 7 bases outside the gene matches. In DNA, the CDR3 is TGTGCCAGCAGCTTAAAACTAGCGATCGACACAGATACGCAGTATTTT. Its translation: CASSLKLAIDTDTQYF.

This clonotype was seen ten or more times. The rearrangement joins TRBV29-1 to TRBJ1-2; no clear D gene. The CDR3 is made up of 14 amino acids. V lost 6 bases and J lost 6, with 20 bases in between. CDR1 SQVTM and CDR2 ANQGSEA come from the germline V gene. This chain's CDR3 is CSVYSLGIGDGYTF. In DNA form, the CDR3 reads TGCAGCGTCTACAGCCTGGGAATTGGGGATGGCTACACCTTC. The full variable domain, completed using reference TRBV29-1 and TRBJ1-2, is SAVISQKPSRDICQRGTSLTIQCQVDSQVTMMFWYRQQPGQSLTLIATANQGSEATYESGFVIDKFPISRPNLTFSTLTVSNMSPEDSSIYLCSVYSLGIGDGYTFGSGTRLTVV.

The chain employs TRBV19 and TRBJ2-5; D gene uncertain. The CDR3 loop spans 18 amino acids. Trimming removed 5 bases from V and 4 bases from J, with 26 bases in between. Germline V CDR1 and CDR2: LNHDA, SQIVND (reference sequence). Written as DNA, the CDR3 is TGTGCCAGTAGTTCACGGTTCTCTTTCCCCTTACCCCCAGAGACCCAGTACTTC. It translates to CASSSRFSFPLPPETQYF.

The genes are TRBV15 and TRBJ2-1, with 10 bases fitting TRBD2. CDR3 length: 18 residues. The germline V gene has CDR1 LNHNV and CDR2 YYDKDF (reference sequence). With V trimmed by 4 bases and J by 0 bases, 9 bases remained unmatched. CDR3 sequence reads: CATSKVAGGGSSYNEQFF. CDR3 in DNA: TGTGCCACCAGCAAGGTAGCGGGAGGAGGAAGCTCCTACAATGAGCAGTTCTTC.

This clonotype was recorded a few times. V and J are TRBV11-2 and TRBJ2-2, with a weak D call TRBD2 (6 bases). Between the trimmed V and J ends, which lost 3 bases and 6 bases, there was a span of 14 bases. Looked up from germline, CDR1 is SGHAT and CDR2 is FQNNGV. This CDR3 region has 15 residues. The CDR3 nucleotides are TGTGCCAGCAGCTTCTTCTTAAGGGACTCCGGGGAGCTGTTTTTT. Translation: CASSFFLRDSGELFF.

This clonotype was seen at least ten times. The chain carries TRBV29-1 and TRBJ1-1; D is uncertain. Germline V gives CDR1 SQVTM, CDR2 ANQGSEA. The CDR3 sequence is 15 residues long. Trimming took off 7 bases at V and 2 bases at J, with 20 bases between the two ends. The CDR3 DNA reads TGCAGCGCCTACTCAAGGGCCCCTCGAAACACTGAAGCTTTCTTT. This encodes CSAYSRAPRNTEAFF.

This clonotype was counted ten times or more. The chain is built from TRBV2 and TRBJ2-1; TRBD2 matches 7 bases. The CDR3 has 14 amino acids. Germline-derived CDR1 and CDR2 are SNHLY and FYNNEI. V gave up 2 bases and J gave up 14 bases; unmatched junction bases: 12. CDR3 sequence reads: CASSESRAGTGEFF. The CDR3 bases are TGTGCCAGCAGTGAAAGCCGAGCGGGAACCGGCGAGTTCTTC.

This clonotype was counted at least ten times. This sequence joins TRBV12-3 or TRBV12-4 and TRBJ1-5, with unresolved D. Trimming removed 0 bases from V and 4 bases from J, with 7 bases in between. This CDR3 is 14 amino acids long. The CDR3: CASSLAHKNQPQHF. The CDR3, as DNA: TGTGCCAGCAGTTTAGCACACAAAAATCAGCCCCAGCATTTT.

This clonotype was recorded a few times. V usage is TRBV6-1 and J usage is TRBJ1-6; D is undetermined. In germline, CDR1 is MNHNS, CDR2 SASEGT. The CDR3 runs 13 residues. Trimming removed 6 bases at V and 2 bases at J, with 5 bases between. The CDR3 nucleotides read TGTGCCAGCAGCGGTCCCTATAATTCACCCCTCCACTTT. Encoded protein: CASSGPYNSPLHF.

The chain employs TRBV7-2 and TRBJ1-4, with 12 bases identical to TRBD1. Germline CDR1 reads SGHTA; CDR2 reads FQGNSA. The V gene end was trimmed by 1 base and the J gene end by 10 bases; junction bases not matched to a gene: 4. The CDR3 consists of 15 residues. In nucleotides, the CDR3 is TGTGCCAGCAGCTTAGGGGGACAGGGGGCTGGAAAACTGTTTTTT. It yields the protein CASSLGGQGAGKLFF.

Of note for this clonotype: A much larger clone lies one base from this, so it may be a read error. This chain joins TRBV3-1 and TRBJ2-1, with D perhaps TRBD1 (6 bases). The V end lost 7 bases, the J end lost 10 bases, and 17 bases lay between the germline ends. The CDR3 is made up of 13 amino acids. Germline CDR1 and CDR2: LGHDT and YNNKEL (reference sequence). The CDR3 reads CASTRQEGYEQFF. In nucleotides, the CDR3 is TGTGCCAGCACCCGACAGGAAGGCTACGAGCAGTTCTTC.